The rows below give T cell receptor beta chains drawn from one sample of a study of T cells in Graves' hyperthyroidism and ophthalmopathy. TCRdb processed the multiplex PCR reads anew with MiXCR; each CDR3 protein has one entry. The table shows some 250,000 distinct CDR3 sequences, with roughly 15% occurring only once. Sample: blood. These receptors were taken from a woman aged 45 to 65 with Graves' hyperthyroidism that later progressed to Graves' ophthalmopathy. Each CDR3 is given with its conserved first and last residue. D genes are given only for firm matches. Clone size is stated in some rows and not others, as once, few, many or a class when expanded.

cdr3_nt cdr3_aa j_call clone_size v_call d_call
TGTGCCAGCAGTCTTGTGGGCAGGGAGGATACGCAGTATTTT CASSLVGREDTQYF TRBJ2-3 many TRBV6-1 .
TGTGCCAGCAGCCAAGATACGCAACGGAGGGCAGTCTATGGCCACACCTTC CASSQDTQRRAVYGHTF TRBJ1-2 . TRBV3-1 .
TGTGCCAGCAGTTACTCGAGAACGACTGACGAGCAGTACTTC CASSYSRTTDEQYF TRBJ2-7 many TRBV6-5 .
TGTGCCAGCAGCCTAAACGGTAGGGGGGAGACCCAGTACTTC CASSLNGRGETQYF TRBJ2-5 . TRBV9 .
TGCAGTGCTAGAGATTCGCTAGTCGAGCAGTACTTC CSARDSLVEQYF TRBJ2-7 many TRBV20-1 .
TGTGCCAGCAGCTCAGGGACAGGGGAAATGGCTAACCATGGCTACACCTTC CASSSGTGEMANHGYTF TRBJ1-2 few TRBV11-2 TRBD1
TGTGCCAGCAGCTGGGACTCCGGGACAGCCGATACGCAGTATTTT CASSWDSGTADTQYF TRBJ2-3 . TRBV5-6 .
TGCGCCAGCAGCTTTGAGGGACTCCACCAAAAACTGTTTTTT CASSFEGLHQKLFF TRBJ1-4 many TRBV5-1 .
TGTGCCTGGAGCCACTCGGGGGACTACGAGCAGTACTTC CAWSHSGDYEQYF TRBJ2-7 many TRBV30 .
TGCGCCAGCAGCCTGGGCATTAGCGGGAAAGGCAATGAGCAGTTCTTC CASSLGISGKGNEQFF TRBJ2-1 many TRBV4-1 TRBD2
TGCGCCAGCAGCCTCGCCTGGACAGGGAGGAACACTGAAGCTTTCTTT CASSLAWTGRNTEAFF TRBJ1-1 once TRBV4-1 TRBD1
TGTGCCAGCAGTTTCGACAGGGTGGTTGCTTTCTTT CASSFDRVVAFF TRBJ1-1 many TRBV6-2/TRBV6-3 TRBD1
TGTGCCTGGGCTGTGTATGGTAATGAAAAACTGTTTTTT CAWAVYGNEKLFF TRBJ1-4 . TRBV30 .
TGTGCCAGCAGCTCGCGACAGGGGAGGAAAACTGAAGCTTTCTTT CASSSRQGRKTEAFF TRBJ1-1 many TRBV11-2 TRBD1
TGCAGTGCTTCCCCACTAGCGGGACCCGACAATGAGCAGTTCTTC CSASPLAGPDNEQFF TRBJ2-1 . TRBV20-1 TRBD2
TGTGCCAGCAGTTTATGGGTCACGTCGGAGACCGGGGAGCTGTTTTTT CASSLWVTSETGELFF TRBJ2-2 many TRBV28 .
TGTGCCAGCAGCGCAGACTATAGCGGGAGTAATGAGCAGTTCTTC CASSADYSGSNEQFF TRBJ2-1 many TRBV7-3 TRBD2
TGTGCCATCAGTGACTACGGACGAGACCAAGAGACCCAGTACTTC CAISDYGRDQETQYF TRBJ2-5 many TRBV10-3 .
TGTGCCAGCAGACTAGCGAGAGGCGAGCAGTACTTC CASRLARGEQYF TRBJ2-7 many TRBV28 TRBD2
TGTGCCAGCAGCCTCATCCGGGACAATCAGCCCCAGCATTTT CASSLIRDNQPQHF TRBJ1-5 many TRBV28 .
TGTGCCAGCAGCTACAGGGGTCGGCAGCCCCAGCATTTT CASSYRGRQPQHF TRBJ1-5 . TRBV7-2 TRBD1
TGTGCCAGCAGCCAAGATCGGGCTGGGGGCATACAGGGGAGAAGGACCGGGGAGCTGTTTTTT CASSQDRAGGIQGRRTGELFF TRBJ2-2 many TRBV3-1 TRBD1
TGCAGTGCTTACGCCTTGGGAGGGAGCCCCTACGAGCAGTACTTC CSAYALGGSPYEQYF TRBJ2-7 . TRBV20-1 TRBD2
TGTGCCAGCAGTTCCTGGGGCTCGACACGGGCGGATTCACCCCTCCACTTT CASSSWGSTRADSPLHF TRBJ1-6 many TRBV12-3/TRBV12-4 .
TGCGCCAGCAGCTTACGACAGGGAAGGGGGACTGAAGCTTTCTTT CASSLRQGRGTEAFF TRBJ1-1 many TRBV5-1 TRBD1
TGTGCCAGCAGTTCCCTACGAGGGCGAAACGGGGATGGCTACACCTTC CASSSLRGRNGDGYTF TRBJ1-2 many TRBV28 .
TGTGCCAGCAGCTTGAGACAGGGACTTGATGGCTACACCTTC CASSLRQGLDGYTF TRBJ1-2 many TRBV7-9 TRBD1
TGTGCCTGGAAAGCAAACACTGAAGCTTTCTTT CAWKANTEAFF TRBJ1-1 . TRBV30 .
TGTGCCAGCAGCCAGATGACGTTGCGGTCCTCCTCACCCCTCCACTTT CASSQMTLRSSSPLHF TRBJ1-6 many TRBV3-1 .
TGTGCCAGCAGTTTAGACGGGAGGGCCTCCTACGAGCAGTACTTC CASSLDGRASYEQYF TRBJ2-7 many TRBV28 TRBD2
TGTGCCAGCTCACCACCGTTAGGGGGGAATGGCTACACCTTC CASSPPLGGNGYTF TRBJ1-2 many TRBV18 .
TGTGCCAGCAGCAGGGGTACACAGCCCCAGCATTTT CASSRGTQPQHF TRBJ1-5 many TRBV12-3/TRBV12-4 .
TGTGCCAGCAGCAGGGTGACAGATACGCAGTATTTT CASSRVTDTQYF TRBJ2-3 many TRBV9 .
TGTGCCAGCAGTTTCGAGGGGGCGGTGAACGAGCAGTACTTC CASSFEGAVNEQYF TRBJ2-7 many TRBV28 TRBD1
TGTGCCAGCAGTTTATTGGGCCGACTAGCCCACGAGCAGTACTTC CASSLLGRLAHEQYF TRBJ2-7 many TRBV27 TRBD2
TGTGCCAGCAGCTCCGGGACAGGGGAGACCCAGTACTTC CASSSGTGETQYF TRBJ2-5 . TRBV9 TRBD1
TGTGCCAGCCCGCGGGACTCTGGGGCCAACGTCCTGACTTTC CASPRDSGANVLTF TRBJ2-6 . TRBV30 .
TGTGCCAGCGGAGGGACGGCTACGCAGTATTTT CASGGTATQYF TRBJ2-3 . TRBV7-9 .
TGTGCCAGCAGCGACGCTCCCTGGGCCCAGACCCAGTACTTC CASSDAPWAQTQYF TRBJ2-5 many TRBV9 .
TGCAGTGCTAGGGTTCCGGGACTAGCGGGAGAGGATGAGCAGTTCTTC CSARVPGLAGEDEQFF TRBJ2-1 many TRBV20-1 TRBD2
TGTGCCAGCAGCCCAGCCCGGGGTTCCTCCGAGCAGTACTTC CASSPARGSSEQYF TRBJ2-7 many TRBV7-6 .
TGTGCCAGTAGTAGTCGAGGGTGGACGGATAATGAGCAGTTCTTC CASSSRGWTDNEQFF TRBJ2-1 many TRBV19 .
TGTGCCAGCATGGGGGGCCACTATGGCTACACCTTC CASMGGHYGYTF TRBJ1-2 many TRBV28 .
TGCAGTGCTAGGGGGGGTCGAGGTTATCGGCAGTACTTC CSARGGRGYRQYF TRBJ2-7 many TRBV20-1 .
TGTGCCAGCTCACGGGACAGGGGGCGAGTAAATCCGCAGTATTTT CASSRDRGRVNPQYF TRBJ2-3 many TRBV18 TRBD1
TGTGCCAGCAGACCCGGGACGGCGATCTATGGCTACACCTTC CASRPGTAIYGYTF TRBJ1-2 many TRBV12-3/TRBV12-4 .
TGCAGTGCCCGACTAGCGGGAGATTTCAATGAGCAGTTCTTC CSARLAGDFNEQFF TRBJ2-1 few TRBV20-1 TRBD2
TGTGCCATTACTGAAGGCAGGACCAACTACGAGCAGTACTTC CAITEGRTNYEQYF TRBJ2-7 many TRBV10-3 .